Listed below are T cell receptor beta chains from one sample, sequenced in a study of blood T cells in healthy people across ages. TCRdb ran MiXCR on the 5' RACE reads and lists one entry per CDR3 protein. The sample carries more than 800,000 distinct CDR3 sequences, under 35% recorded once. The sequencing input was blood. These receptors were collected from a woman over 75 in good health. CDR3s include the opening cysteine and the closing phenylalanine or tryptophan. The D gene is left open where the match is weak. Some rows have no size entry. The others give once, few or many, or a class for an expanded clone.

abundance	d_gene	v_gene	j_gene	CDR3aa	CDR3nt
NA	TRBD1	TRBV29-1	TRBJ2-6	CSARVGQGVGTGANVLTF	TGCAGCGCCAGAGTAGGACAGGGGGTTGGTACTGGGGCCAACGTCCTGACTTTC
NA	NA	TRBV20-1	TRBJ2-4	CSARDQEKVAKNIQYF	TGCAGTGCTAGAGATCAGGAGAAAGTAGCCAAAAACATTCAGTACTTC
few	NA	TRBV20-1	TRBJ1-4	CSADPPVGEKLFF	TGCAGTGCTGATCCCCCGGTGGGGGAAAAACTGTTTTTT
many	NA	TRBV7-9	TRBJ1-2	CASSPFPDSRYGYTF	TGTGCCAGCAGCCCGTTTCCGGACAGCAGATATGGCTACACCTTC
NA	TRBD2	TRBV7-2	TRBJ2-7	CASSLAPGGLYEQYF	TGTGCCAGCAGCTTAGCCCCGGGGGGGCTATACGAGCAGTACTTC
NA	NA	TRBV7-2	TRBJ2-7	CASSSTALSYNEQYF	TGTGCCAGCAGCTCTACAGCCCTCTCCTACAATGAGCAGTACTTC
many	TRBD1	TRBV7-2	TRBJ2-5	CASSPDRGRETQYF	TGTGCCAGCAGCCCGGACAGGGGGCGGGAGACCCAGTACTTC
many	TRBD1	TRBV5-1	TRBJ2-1	CASTLLPGTAYNEQFF	TGCGCCAGCACTCTTCTACCTGGGACAGCTTACAATGAGCAGTTCTTC
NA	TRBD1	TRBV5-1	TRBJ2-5	CASSPFTTQGAETQYF	TGCGCCAGCAGCCCGTTCACAACACAGGGGGCTGAGACCCAGTACTTC
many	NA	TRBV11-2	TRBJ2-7	CASSLQVHEQYF	TGTGCCAGCAGCTTACAGGTCCACGAGCAGTACTTC
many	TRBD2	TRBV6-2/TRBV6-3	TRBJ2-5	CASRSRLAFTSETQYF	TGTGCCAGCAGATCAAGACTAGCGTTTACCTCAGAGACCCAGTACTTC
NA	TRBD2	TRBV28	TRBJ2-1	CASSRAGTINEQFF	TGTGCCAGCAGTAGGGCCGGGACTATAAATGAGCAGTTCTTC
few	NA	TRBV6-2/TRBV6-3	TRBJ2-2	CASQNPYRNTGELFF	TGTGCCAGCCAAAACCCATATAGGAACACCGGGGAGCTGTTTTTT
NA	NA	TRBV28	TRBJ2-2	CASSFRWGGELFF	TGTGCCAGCAGTTTCCGGTGGGGTGGGGAGCTGTTTTTT
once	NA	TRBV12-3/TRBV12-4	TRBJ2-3	CASSGVQGRDTQYF	TGTGCCAGCAGTGGCGTACAGGGTCGAGATACGCAGTATTTT
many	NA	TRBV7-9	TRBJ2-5	CASSLYATGDQETQYF	TGTGCCAGCAGCTTATATGCGACCGGGGATCAAGAGACCCAGTACTTC
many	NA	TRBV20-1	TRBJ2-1	CSARGGSSYNEQFF	TGCAGTGCTAGAGGTGGTAGCTCCTACAATGAGCAGTTCTTC
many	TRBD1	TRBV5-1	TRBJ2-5	CASSLGDRGLRETQYF	TGCGCCAGCAGCTTGGGTGACAGGGGGCTACGAGAGACCCAGTACTTC
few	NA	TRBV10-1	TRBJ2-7	CASIRTGTGTRDPYEQYF	TGCGCCAGCATCCGGACGGGGACCGGGACTCGCGATCCCTACGAGCAGTACTTC
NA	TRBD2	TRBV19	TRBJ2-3	CASSPAGDRSTDTQYF	TGTGCCAGTAGTCCCGCGGGGGACCGAAGCACAGATACGCAGTATTTT
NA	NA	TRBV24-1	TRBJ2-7	CATSVYNEQYF	TGTGCCACCAGCGTCTACAATGAGCAGTACTTC
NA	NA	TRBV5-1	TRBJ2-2	CASSLLDTTGELFF	TGCGCCAGCAGCTTGTTAGACACCACCGGGGAGCTGTTTTTT
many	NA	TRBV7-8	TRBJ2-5	CASSRMPGVETQYF	TGTGCCAGCAGCCGAATGCCGGGGGTGGAGACCCAGTACTTC
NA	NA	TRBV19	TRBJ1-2	CASSMPGKVYGYTF	TGTGCCAGTAGTATGCCCGGGAAGGTCTATGGCTACACCTTC
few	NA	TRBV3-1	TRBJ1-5	CASSQEGGGVQPQHF	TGTGCCAGCAGCCAAGAAGGCGGAGGAGTTCAGCCCCAGCATTTT
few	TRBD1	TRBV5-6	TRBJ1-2	CASSLPTGGDGYTF	TGTGCCAGCAGCCTTCCGACAGGGGGAGATGGCTACACCTTC
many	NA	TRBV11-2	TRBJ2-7	CASSLAGHHYEQYF	TGTGCCAGCAGCTTAGCGGGACACCACTACGAGCAGTACTTC
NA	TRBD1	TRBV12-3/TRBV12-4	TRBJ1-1	CASSPNRGLQDTEAFF	TGTGCCAGCAGCCCGAACAGGGGGCTGCAGGACACTGAAGCTTTCTTT
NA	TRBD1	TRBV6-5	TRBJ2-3	CATRSGQGYTDTQYF	TGTGCCACCAGATCGGGACAGGGATACACAGATACGCAGTATTTT
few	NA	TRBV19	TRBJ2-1	CASSIESFYNEQFF	TGTGCCAGTAGTATAGAGTCTTTCTACAATGAGCAGTTCTTC
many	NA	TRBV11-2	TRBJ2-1	CASSEVVYEQFF	TGTGCCAGCAGCGAGGTGGTCTATGAGCAGTTCTTC
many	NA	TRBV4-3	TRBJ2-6	CASSQDTGANVLTF	TGCGCCAGCAGCCAAGACACAGGGGCCAACGTCCTGACTTTC
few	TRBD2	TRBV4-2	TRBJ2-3	CASSPSPSGGAVADTQYF	TGTGCCAGCAGCCCTTCTCCTAGCGGGGGGGCAGTGGCGGATACGCAGTATTTT
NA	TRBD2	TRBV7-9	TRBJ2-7	CASSLATTSGSYEQYF	TGTGCCAGCAGCTTAGCGACGACTAGCGGGAGTTACGAGCAGTACTTC
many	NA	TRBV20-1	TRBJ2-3	CSAEQGPTDTQYF	TGCAGTGCTGAACAGGGTCCCACAGATACGCAGTATTTT
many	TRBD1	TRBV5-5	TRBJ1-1	CASSLTGNMNTEAFF	TGTGCCAGCAGCCTGACAGGGAACATGAACACTGAAGCTTTCTTT
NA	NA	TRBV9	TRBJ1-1	CASSVAVNTEAFF	TGTGCCAGCAGCGTAGCAGTGAACACTGAAGCTTTCTTT
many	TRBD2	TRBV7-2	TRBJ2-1	CASGAGTSGGSSYNEQFF	TGTGCCAGCGGTGCGGGGACTAGCGGGGGGAGCTCCTACAATGAGCAGTTCTTC
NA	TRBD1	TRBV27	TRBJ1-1	CASSSTGTMNTEAFF	TGTGCCAGCAGTTCGACAGGGACTATGAACACTGAAGCTTTCTTT
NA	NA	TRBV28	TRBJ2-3	CASRLELASDTQYF	TGTGCCAGCAGGCTGGAGCTAGCATCAGATACGCAGTATTTT
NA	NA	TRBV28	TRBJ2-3	CASRLNFPADTQYF	TGTGCCAGCAGGTTGAATTTTCCCGCAGATACGCAGTATTTT
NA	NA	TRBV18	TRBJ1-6	CASSPGQGWSPLHF	TGTGCCAGCTCACCAGGGCAGGGCTGGTCACCCCTCCACTTT
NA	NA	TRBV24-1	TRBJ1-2	CATSGFPTGYGYTF	TGTGCCACCAGTGGTTTTCCGACCGGTTATGGCTACACCTTC
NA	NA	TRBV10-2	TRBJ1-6	CASSESTDNSPLHF	TGCGCCAGCAGTGAGTCGACAGATAATTCACCCCTCCACTTT
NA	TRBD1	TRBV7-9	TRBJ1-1	CASSPKLTDRPTEAFF	TGTGCCAGCAGCCCTAAACTGACGGACAGGCCAACGGAAGCTTTCTTT
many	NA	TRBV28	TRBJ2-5	CASSSGPTRETQYF	TGTGCCAGCAGTTCGGGTCCAACCAGGGAGACCCAGTACTTC
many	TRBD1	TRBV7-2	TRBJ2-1	CASRDRVWGEQFF	TGTGCCAGCCGGGACAGGGTATGGGGTGAGCAGTTCTTC
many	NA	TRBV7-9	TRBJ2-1	CASSSKRGQGNEQFF	TGTGCCAGCAGCTCCAAGCGGGGCCAGGGGAATGAGCAGTTCTTC
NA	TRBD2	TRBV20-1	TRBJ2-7	CSAWGEGTYEQYF	TGCAGTGCTTGGGGGGAGGGGACCTACGAGCAGTACTTC
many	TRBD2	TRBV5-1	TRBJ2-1	CASSLATSGGLSSYNEQFF	TGCGCCAGCAGCTTGGCTACTAGCGGGGGCCTGAGCTCCTACAATGAGCAGTTCTTC
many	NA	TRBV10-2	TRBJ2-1	CASSALHPGSYNEQFF	TGCGCCAGCAGTGCCTTACACCCCGGCTCCTACAATGAGCAGTTCTTC
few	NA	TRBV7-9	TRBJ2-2	CASSRLEEELFF	TGTGCCAGCAGCCGACTAGAGGAGGAGCTGTTTTTT
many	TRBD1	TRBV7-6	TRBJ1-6	CASSLGSAGQKVSPLHF	TGTGCCAGCAGCTTAGGATCGGCGGGACAGAAAGTGTCACCCCTCCACTTT